These 9 T cell receptor beta chains came from one sample sequenced in a study of blood T cell repertoires in COVID-19. Profiled with immunoSEQ multiplex PCR; TCRdb holds only in-frame clones, not every one. Of roughly 200,000 clones listed, roughly 86% are singletons. What was sequenced was PBMCs or T cells enriched from blood (not recorded which). These receptors originate from a woman in her 30s with acute COVID-19.

In DNA form, the CDR3 reads TGCGCCAGCAGCCAAGAGGGCAGGGTGTCCTACAATGAGCAGTTCTTC. It yields the protein CASSQEGRVSYNEQFF. This chain joins TRBV4-1 and TRBJ2-1; TRBD1 might be the D (5 bases). Trimming cost V 0 bases and J 1 base, with 10 bases left between them. The CDR3 runs 16 residues. Germline values: CDR1 MGHRA, CDR2 YSYEKL.

This clone was detected a few times. The chain couples TRBV3-1 (or the pseudogene TRBV3-2) to TRBJ1-1; TRBD1 matches 7 bases. Germline V gene sequence: CDR1 LGHDT, CDR2 YNNKEL (reference sequence). The CDR3 runs 18 residues. The junction had 13 bases not matched to a gene; V was cut back by 0 bases and J by 3 bases. The CDR3: CASSQDQGVRGAYTEAFF. In DNA, the CDR3 is TGTGCCAGCAGCCAAGATCAGGGTGTCAGGGGGGCGTACACTGAAGCTTTCTTT.

This chain joins TRBV28 and TRBJ1-1; no firm D call. Germline CDR1 reads MDHEN; CDR2 reads SYDVKM. The length of the CDR3 is 14 residues. V was cut by 2 bases and J by 0 bases, with 7 bases left in between. The CDR3 sequence is CASSLAFMNTEAFF. DNA of the CDR3: TGTGCCAGCAGTTTAGCGTTCATGAACACTGAAGCTTTCTTT.

The chain joins TRBV6-4 to TRBJ1-5; no firm D call. There are 21 residues in the CDR3. Germline assignment: CDR1 MRHNA and CDR2 SNTAGT. V was pared by 0 bases and J by 0 bases, with 24 bases between. The CDR3: CASSDSNLVYCQVLSNQPQHF. CDR3 nucleotides: TGTGCCAGCAGTGACTCGAATTTAGTGTATTGTCAGGTCCTTAGCAATCAGCCCCAGCATTTT.

The chain combines TRBV7-8 with TRBJ1-1; tentative D call: TRBD1 (6 bases). The V gene lost 0 bases and the J gene lost 8 bases, with 16 bases spanning the gap. Germline CDR1 is SGHVS and CDR2 is FQNEAQ. This CDR3 is built from 15 residues. CDR3 protein: CASSLAIQGHGEAFF. Written as DNA, the CDR3 is TGTGCCAGCAGCTTAGCGATACAGGGTCATGGCGAAGCTTTCTTT.

The V and J genes are TRBV7-2 and TRBJ1-5; D is perhaps TRBD1 (5 bases). Germline V CDR1 and CDR2: SGHTA, FQGNSA. The V end lost 5 bases, the J end lost 5 bases, and 13 bases lay between the germline ends. The CDR3 covers 14 residues. CDR3 amino acids: CASSLRGGDQPQHF. In DNA form, the CDR3 reads TGTGCCAGCAGCCTGCGGGGGGGGGATCAGCCCCAGCATTTT.

The J gene is TRBJ2-2, the V gene TRBV7-3, with 10 bases aligning to TRBD1. This CDR3 spans 15 amino acids. CDR1 SGHTA and CDR2 FQGTGA come from the germline V gene. V gave up 5 bases and J gave up 7 bases; unmatched junction bases: 7. CDR3: CASSGGQGVVGELFF. The CDR3 DNA reads as TGTGCCAGCAGCGGAGGACAGGGGGTTGTCGGGGAGCTGTTTTTT.

The chain recombines TRBV19 with TRBJ2-7; D perhaps matches TRBD1 (5 bases). CDR1 is LNHDA, CDR2 SQIVND, per germline (reference sequence). V shed 5 bases and J shed 2 bases, with 13 bases lying between them. This CDR3 is built from 14 residues. Here the CDR3 DNA reads TGTGCCAGTAGTGCTAAGGGGAATGCCTACGAGCAGTACTTC. It codes for CASSAKGNAYEQYF.

This clone occurred once. The chain joins TRBV19 to TRBJ1-1; 7 positions agree with TRBD1. Germline V CDR1 and CDR2: LNHDA, SQIVND (reference sequence). The length of the CDR3 is 13 residues. V lost 6 bases and J lost 6; bases outside the gene matches: 7. In DNA, the CDR3 is TGTGCCAGTAGCACAGGGGCAGGGTCTGAAGCTTTCTTT. Its translation is CASSTGAGSEAFF.